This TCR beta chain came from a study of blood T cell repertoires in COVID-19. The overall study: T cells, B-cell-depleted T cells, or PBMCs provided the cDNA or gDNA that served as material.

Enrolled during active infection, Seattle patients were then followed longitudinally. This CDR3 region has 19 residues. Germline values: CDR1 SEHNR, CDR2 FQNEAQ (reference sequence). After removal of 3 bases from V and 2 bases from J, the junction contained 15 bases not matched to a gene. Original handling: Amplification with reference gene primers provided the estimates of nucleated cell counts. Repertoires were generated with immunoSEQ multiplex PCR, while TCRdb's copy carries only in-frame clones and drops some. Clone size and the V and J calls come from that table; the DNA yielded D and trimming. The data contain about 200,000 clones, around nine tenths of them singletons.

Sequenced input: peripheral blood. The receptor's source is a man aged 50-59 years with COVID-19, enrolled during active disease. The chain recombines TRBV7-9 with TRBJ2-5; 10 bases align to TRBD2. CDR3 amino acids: CASSFLPFSGRPVQETQYF. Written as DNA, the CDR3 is TGTGCCAGCAGCTTCCTACCGTTTAGCGGGAGGCCAGTACAAGAGACCCAGTACTTC.